Listed here are 4 T cell receptor beta chains from one sample, sequenced in a study of blood T cell repertoires in COVID-19. Data came from immunoSEQ multiplex PCR; TCRdb stores just in-frame clones and leaves some out. This sample carries approximately 240,000 clones, around 85% of them seen once, and the ten largest clones take around 6.4%. Specimen: peripheral blood. The receptors shown here come from an older woman with active or convalescent COVID-19.

CDR3 DNA sequence: TGTGCCACCAGTGATGGGGACAGGGGATCGGTGAACACTGAAGCTTTCTTT. This translates into CATSDGDRGSVNTEAFF. The chain is built from TRBV24-1 and TRBJ1-1, with 10 bases identical to TRBD1. CDR3 length: 17 amino acids. In germline, CDR1 is KGHDR, CDR2 SFDVKD. V lost 3 bases to trimming and J lost 0 bases; unmatched junction nucleotides: 6.

In DNA, the CDR3 is TGTGCCAGCTCGCACCTACCGGGATCTGACACAGATACGCAGTATTTT. It specifies CASSHLPGSDTDTQYF. J is TRBJ2-3 and V is TRBV18; TRBD2 is a possible D gene (5 bases). V was trimmed by 6 bases and J by 2 bases, leaving 18 bases between them. This CDR3 region has 16 residues. Per the germline V gene, CDR1 is KGHSH and CDR2 is LQKENI.

The rearrangement links TRBV5-1 to TRBJ2-1; no clear D gene. V lost 0 bases and J 2 bases, leaving 9 bases between the germline ends. Germline V CDR1 and CDR2: SGHRS, YFSETQ. The CDR3 is 15 residues long. This CDR3 reads CASSLVQNTYNEQFF. CDR3 nucleotides: TGCGCCAGCAGCTTGGTACAGAACACCTACAATGAGCAGTTCTTC.

This clone was recorded only once. V gene TRBV2 combines with J gene TRBJ2-1; tentatively, D is TRBD2 (6 bases). Germline CDR1 SNHLY, CDR2 FYNNEI. The V gene lost 8 bases and the J gene lost 7 bases, with 21 bases spanning the gap. The CDR3 is 15 residues long. CDR3 DNA: TGTGCCAGCGTCGTCTCGGGAGTAAGGTTTAATGAGCAGTTCTTC. This encodes CASVVSGVRFNEQFF.